Listed below are T cell receptor beta chains from one sample, sequenced in a study of control samples from healthy donors and cancer patients. Measured with immunoSEQ multiplex PCR; TCRdb has only the in-frame clones, and not every one. The sample lists fewer than 500,000 clones; around nine tenths were seen once. Sequenced material: PBMCs. These receptors all stem from a man aged 35-49 years with head and neck cancer. Each CDR3 is given with its conserved first and last residue. A D gene is named only where the DNA matches it firmly. Clone size is not always given. Where it is, it says once, few, many or a class for expanded clones.

CDR3 protein: CASRPDRGPLFTEAFF
CDR3 DNA: TGTGCCAGCAGACCGGACAGGGGCCCGTTGTTTACTGAAGCTTTCTTT
D gene: TRBD1
clone size: .
V gene: TRBV11-1
J gene: TRBJ1-1

CDR3 protein: CASSPRLQGADEQYF
CDR3 DNA: TGTGCCAGCAGCCCGAGACTACAGGGGGCAGACGAGCAGTACTTC
D gene: TRBD1
clone size: few
V gene: TRBV9
J gene: TRBJ2-7

CDR3 protein: CASSASGRARSNEQFF
CDR3 DNA: TGTGCCAGTAGTGCTAGCGGGAGGGCCAGATCTAATGAGCAGTTCTTC
D gene: TRBD2
clone size: .
V gene: TRBV19
J gene: TRBJ2-1

CDR3 protein: CASSSQVSKNIQYF
CDR3 DNA: TGTGCCAGCAGCTCTCAGGTTTCCAAAAACATTCAGTACTTC
D gene: .
clone size: .
V gene: TRBV7-9
J gene: TRBJ2-4

CDR3 protein: CASSSNYEQYF
CDR3 DNA: TGTGCCAGCAGTTCCAATTACGAGCAGTACTTC
D gene: .
clone size: .
V gene: TRBV27
J gene: TRBJ2-7

CDR3 protein: CASSFMSGATGELFF
CDR3 DNA: TGTGCCAGCAGCTTTATGTCGGGGGCCACCGGGGAGCTGTTTTTT
D gene: .
clone size: .
V gene: TRBV7-9
J gene: TRBJ2-2

CDR3 protein: CASSLYGDAYEQYF
CDR3 DNA: TGTGCCAGCAGTTTATACGGGGATGCCTACGAGCAGTACTTC
D gene: .
clone size: .
V gene: TRBV27
J gene: TRBJ2-7

CDR3 protein: CASSPRAPGDSGGYTF
CDR3 DNA: TGTGCCAGCAGTCCCCGCGCGCCGGGGGATTCAGGTGGCTACACCTTC
D gene: .
clone size: .
V gene: TRBV28
J gene: TRBJ1-2

CDR3 protein: CASSVGFRSSTDTQYF
CDR3 DNA: TGTGCCAGCAGCGTCGGGTTCCGGTCTAGCACAGATACGCAGTATTTT
D gene: .
clone size: .
V gene: TRBV9
J gene: TRBJ2-3

CDR3 protein: CASSYSAGQVDSPLHF
CDR3 DNA: TGTGCCAGCAGTTACTCAGCGGGACAGGTTGACTCACCCCTCCACTTT
D gene: TRBD1
clone size: .
V gene: TRBV6-5
J gene: TRBJ1-6

CDR3 protein: CSVIYGTGFFEQYF
CDR3 DNA: TGCAGCGTTATATACGGCACGGGTTTCTTCGAGCAGTACTTC
D gene: .
clone size: once
V gene: TRBV29-1
J gene: TRBJ2-7

CDR3 protein: CASSRSHAGELFF
CDR3 DNA: TGTGCCAGCAGCCGCTCCCACGCCGGGGAGCTGTTTTTT
D gene: .
clone size: .
V gene: TRBV11-3
J gene: TRBJ2-2

CDR3 protein: CASSLWSNTEAFF
CDR3 DNA: TGTGCCAGCAGCTTGTGGTCGAACACTGAAGCTTTCTTT
D gene: .
clone size: .
V gene: TRBV5-4
J gene: TRBJ1-1

CDR3 protein: CASSRQGTYEQYF
CDR3 DNA: TGTGCCAGCAGCCGACAGGGCACCTACGAGCAGTACTTC
D gene: TRBD1
clone size: .
V gene: TRBV7-2
J gene: TRBJ2-7

CDR3 protein: CASSMLGETEAFF
CDR3 DNA: TGTGCCAGTAGTATGTTAGGAGAGACTGAAGCTTTCTTT
D gene: .
clone size: .
V gene: TRBV19
J gene: TRBJ1-1

CDR3 protein: CASSLAGASNSPLHF
CDR3 DNA: TGTGCCAGCAGCTTGGCGGGGGCAAGTAATTCACCCCTCCACTTT
D gene: .
clone size: .
V gene: TRBV5-8
J gene: TRBJ1-6

CDR3 protein: CASTRTAFGHEQYF
CDR3 DNA: TGTGCCAGCACCCGGACAGCATTCGGCCACGAGCAGTACTTC
D gene: .
clone size: .
V gene: TRBV11-3
J gene: TRBJ2-7

CDR3 protein: CATSRGPSNYNEQFF
CDR3 DNA: TGTGCCACCAGCAGGGGGCCCTCTAACTACAATGAGCAGTTCTTC
D gene: .
clone size: .
V gene: TRBV15
J gene: TRBJ2-1

CDR3 protein: CASSRGLGFEKLFF
CDR3 DNA: TGTGCCAGCAGCAGGGGGCTAGGCTTCGAAAAACTGTTTTTT
D gene: TRBD1
clone size: few
V gene: TRBV11-2
J gene: TRBJ1-4

CDR3 protein: CASSLSTAGANVLTF
CDR3 DNA: TGTGCCAGCAGCTTATCGACAGCTGGGGCCAACGTCCTGACTTTC
D gene: .
clone size: few
V gene: TRBV11-2
J gene: TRBJ2-6

CDR3 protein: CASSLGQGAEKLFF
CDR3 DNA: TGTGCCAGCAGCTTAGGACAGGGGGCAGAAAAACTGTTTTTT
D gene: TRBD1
clone size: .
V gene: TRBV7-8
J gene: TRBJ1-4

CDR3 protein: CASRGQGVYYGYTF
CDR3 DNA: TGTGCCAGCAGAGGACAGGGGGTGTACTATGGCTACACCTTC
D gene: TRBD1
clone size: .
V gene: TRBV28
J gene: TRBJ1-2

CDR3 protein: CASSIADSAGQPQHF
CDR3 DNA: TGTGCCAGTAGTATAGCGGACAGTGCTGGTCAGCCCCAGCATTTT
D gene: .
clone size: .
V gene: TRBV19
J gene: TRBJ1-5

CDR3 protein: CASMEGRTNEKLFF
CDR3 DNA: TGTGCCAGTATGGAGGGACGGACTAATGAAAAACTGTTTTTT
D gene: .
clone size: .
V gene: TRBV19
J gene: TRBJ1-4

CDR3 protein: CASSIRGWTDTQYF
CDR3 DNA: TGTGCCAGTAGTATACGGGGTTGGACAGATACGCAGTATTTT
D gene: .
clone size: .
V gene: TRBV19
J gene: TRBJ2-3

CDR3 protein: CASSSTGEPNYF
CDR3 DNA: TGTGCCAGCAGCTCCACAGGGGAGCCCAATTACTTC
D gene: TRBD1
clone size: .
V gene: TRBV7-2
J gene: TRBJ2-7

CDR3 protein: CASSDSRGETQYF
CDR3 DNA: TGTGCCAGCAGTGACTCCCGGGGGGAGACCCAGTACTTC
D gene: .
clone size: .
V gene: TRBV6-4
J gene: TRBJ2-5

CDR3 protein: CASRRGREETQYF
CDR3 DNA: TGTGCCAGCCGGAGAGGGAGGGAAGAGACCCAGTACTTC
D gene: TRBD2
clone size: .
V gene: TRBV28
J gene: TRBJ2-5

CDR3 protein: CATSDPDSYEQYF
CDR3 DNA: TGTGCCACCAGTGACCCCGACAGCTACGAGCAGTACTTC
D gene: .
clone size: .
V gene: TRBV24-1
J gene: TRBJ2-7

CDR3 protein: CASSETVGGTQYF
CDR3 DNA: TGTGCCAGCAGTGAAACCGTCGGGGGCACGCAGTATTTT
D gene: .
clone size: .
V gene: TRBV2
J gene: TRBJ2-3

CDR3 protein: CASGIDATNEKLFF
CDR3 DNA: TGTGCCAGCGGTATCGACGCAACTAATGAAAAACTGTTTTTT
D gene: .
clone size: .
V gene: TRBV6-5
J gene: TRBJ1-4

CDR3 protein: CASSLGSELYQETQYF
CDR3 DNA: TGTGCCAGCAGCTTGGGCTCGGAATTATACCAAGAGACCCAGTACTTC
D gene: .
clone size: .
V gene: TRBV5-6
J gene: TRBJ2-5

CDR3 protein: CASSFIAGQETQYF
CDR3 DNA: TGTGCCAGCAGCTTCATTGCGGGGCAAGAGACCCAGTACTTC
D gene: .
clone size: .
V gene: TRBV7-9
J gene: TRBJ2-5

CDR3 protein: CASSLVGARLNTEAFF
CDR3 DNA: TGTGCCAGCAGCTTGGTGGGGGCCCGTCTGAACACTGAAGCTTTCTTT
D gene: .
clone size: .
V gene: TRBV5-4
J gene: TRBJ1-1

CDR3 protein: CASSLGGTTHGEQFF
CDR3 DNA: TGTGCCAGCAGCTTAGGCGGGACGACCCACGGGGAGCAGTTCTTC
D gene: .
clone size: once
V gene: TRBV11-2
J gene: TRBJ2-1

CDR3 protein: CASSYSGRRAGTIYF
CDR3 DNA: TGTGCCAGCAGTTACTCGGGACGGAGAGCAGGCACCATATATTTT
D gene: .
clone size: .
V gene: TRBV6-5
J gene: TRBJ1-3

CDR3 protein: CAWSVHVTEAFF
CDR3 DNA: TGTGCCTGGAGTGTACATGTGACTGAAGCTTTCTTT
D gene: .
clone size: .
V gene: TRBV30
J gene: TRBJ1-1

CDR3 protein: CASSRGLRGHQFF
CDR3 DNA: TGTGCCAGCAGTAGGGGACTACGGGGGCATCAGTTCTTC
D gene: .
clone size: .
V gene: TRBV6-5
J gene: TRBJ2-1